Listed here are 11 T cell receptor beta chains from one sample, sequenced in a study of patients and donors after allogeneic stem cell transplantation. Via MiXCR, TCRdb re-called the RT-PCR reads, giving one row per CDR3 protein. The sample has about a million distinct CDR3 sequences, 15% to 20% seen once. Sequenced material: blood, either unsorted or a sorted T cell fraction (not recorded which). The receptor set was obtained from a human donor who was either an allogeneic HSCT recipient or a stem cell or donor lymphocyte infusion donor (not recorded which). It is not recorded whose cells these are; they may come from a transplant donor.

Many counts were recorded for this clonotype. The chain is built from TRBV7-6 and TRBJ1-4; 7 bases fit TRBD1. The J segment lost 5 bases and the V segment lost 5 bases, leaving 11 bases of the junction unmatched. CDR3 length equals 16 residues. In germline, CDR1 is SGHVS, CDR2 FNYEAQ. For the CDR3, the DNA is TGTGCCAGCAGCCCAAGGGGGGCAGGGGGAAATGAAAAACTGTTTTTT. Its translation is CASSPRGAGGNEKLFF.

Many counts were recorded for this clonotype. This chain links TRBV29-1 with TRBJ2-2, with D unclear. V dropped 5 bases and J dropped 5 bases, with 12 bases sitting between them. CDR3 length: 13 residues. CDR1 SQVTM and CDR2 ANQGSEA come from the germline V gene. CDR3 bases: TGCAGCGTTTTCCGAAGGCCAACCGGGGAGCTGTTTTTT. Translating it yields CSVFRRPTGELFF.

This clonotype was observed many times. The chain joins TRBV6-2 or TRBV6-3 to TRBJ2-7; TRBD1 is a possible D gene (6 bases). V was clipped by 6 bases and J by 0 bases, with 9 bases between them. Germline values: CDR1 MNHEY, CDR2 SVGEGT. CDR3 size: 13 residues. CDR3 sequence: CASSRTDSYEQYF. The CDR3 DNA sequence: TGTGCCAGCAGCAGGACAGACTCCTACGAGCAGTACTTC.

The chain employs TRBV7-8 and TRBJ1-6; 10 bases map to TRBD1. The junction had 10 bases not matched to a gene; V was cut back by 5 bases and J by 3 bases. This CDR3 region has 18 residues. Per the germline V gene, CDR1 is SGHVS and CDR2 is FQNEAQ. CDR3 loop: CASSPDRGRGIYNSPLHF. Here the CDR3 DNA reads TGTGCCAGCAGCCCCGACAGGGGGCGCGGGATCTATAATTCACCCCTCCACTTT.

The J gene is TRBJ2-2, the V gene TRBV5-1; TRBD2 matches 8 bases. The ends lost 5 bases at V and 5 bases at J; junction bases unmatched: 14. Germline assignment: CDR1 SGHRS and CDR2 YFSETQ. The length of the CDR3 is 17 residues. The CDR3 sequence: CASSPRGTRMETGELFF. The DNA for the CDR3 is TGCGCCAGCAGTCCCCGCGGGACTAGAATGGAGACCGGGGAGCTGTTTTTT.

As for this clonotype: A read error may explain this, as a much larger clone is one base away. The chain uses TRBV12-3 or TRBV12-4 and TRBJ2-2, with 7 bases fitting TRBD2. The CDR3 loop spans 19 amino acids. The CDR3 sequence is CASSFIFNPGGGYTGKLFF. The DNA of the CDR3 is TGTGCCAGCAGTTTTATATTTAATCCGGGCGGGGGATACACCGGGAAGCTGTTTTTT.

This clonotype was observed a handful of times. The CDR3 loop reads CASRERGAASYTQYF. In nucleotides, the CDR3 is TGTGCCAGCAGAGAACGGGGGGCCGCTTCTTATACGCAGTATTTT. V is TRBV5-6 and J is TRBJ2-3; possibly TRBD2 for D (7 bases). This CDR3 spans 15 amino acids. Germline V CDR1 and CDR2: SGHDT, YYEEEE. The V end was cut by 5 bases, the J end by 7 bases, with 20 bases between.

The chain combines TRBV3-1 with TRBJ2-7, with a tentative D call TRBD1 (5 bases). The CDR3 is 14 residues long. V was cut by 1 base and J by 2 bases, with 9 bases left in between. Germline assignment: CDR1 LGHDT and CDR2 YNNKEL (reference sequence). The CDR3 reads CASSQGTPAYEQYF. In DNA form, the CDR3 reads TGTGCCAGCAGCCAAGGGACACCAGCCTACGAGCAGTACTTC.

The chain carries TRBV7-2 and TRBJ2-2; 8 bases map to TRBD1. CDR1 is SGHTA and CDR2 is FQGNSA in the germline V gene. The CDR3 totals 16 residues. V was pared by 1 base and J by 4 bases, with 5 bases of the junction left unmatched. The CDR3 coding sequence is TGTGCCAGCAGCTTAGTTTGGACAGGGTCCACCGGGGAGCTGTTTTTT. Residues: CASSLVWTGSTGELFF.

This clonotype was observed at least ten times. The rearrangement joins TRBV5-1 to TRBJ1-1; D is undetermined. CDR1 and CDR2 from the germline V gene are SGHRS and YFSETQ. The CDR3 covers 15 residues. The ends were cut back, 4 bases at V and 1 base at J, with 14 bases in the middle. The CDR3 DNA follows: TGCGCCAGCAGCCAGCACAGACGGTCGAACACTGAAGCTTTCTTT. Protein product: CASSQHRRSNTEAFF.

This chain uses TRBV20-1 with TRBJ2-5; 9 bases align to TRBD1. Unmatched junction bases numbered 20, after V lost 3 bases and J lost 3 bases. This CDR3 region has 19 residues. From germline, CDR1 is DFQATT and CDR2 SNEGSKA (reference sequence). CDR3 DNA: TGCAGTGCTAGCCGTCACCGGGACAGGGAGACACCTAGTAAAGAGACCCAGTACTTC. Protein: CSASRHRDRETPSKETQYF.